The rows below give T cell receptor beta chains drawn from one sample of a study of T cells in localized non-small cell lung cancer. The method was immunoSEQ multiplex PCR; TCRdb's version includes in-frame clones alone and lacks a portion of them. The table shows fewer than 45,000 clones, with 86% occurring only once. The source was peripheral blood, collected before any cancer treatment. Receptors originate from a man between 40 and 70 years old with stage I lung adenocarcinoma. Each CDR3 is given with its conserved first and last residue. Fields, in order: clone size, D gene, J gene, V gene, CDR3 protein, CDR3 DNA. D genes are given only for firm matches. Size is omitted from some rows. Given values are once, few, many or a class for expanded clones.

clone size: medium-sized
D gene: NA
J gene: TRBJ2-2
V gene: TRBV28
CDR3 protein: CASSLRGTGELFF
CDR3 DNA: TGTGCCAGCAGTTTACGGGGGACCGGGGAGCTGTTTTTT

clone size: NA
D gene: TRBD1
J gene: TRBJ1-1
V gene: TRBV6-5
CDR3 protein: CASSYQDRATEAFF
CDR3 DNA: TGTGCCAGCAGTTACCAAGACAGGGCCACTGAAGCTTTCTTT

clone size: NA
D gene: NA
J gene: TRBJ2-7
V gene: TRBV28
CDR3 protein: CASAAGRNYEQYF
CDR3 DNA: TGTGCCAGCGCGGCTGGGCGGAACTACGAGCAGTACTTC

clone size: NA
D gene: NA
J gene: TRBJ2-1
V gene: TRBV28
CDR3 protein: CASSLMGGSGNEQFF
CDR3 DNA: TGTGCCAGCAGTTTAATGGGCGGATCTGGGAATGAGCAGTTCTTC

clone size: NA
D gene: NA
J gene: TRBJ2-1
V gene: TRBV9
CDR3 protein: CASSGYGLSYNEQFF
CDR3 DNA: TGTGCCAGCAGCGGGTATGGACTATCCTACAATGAGCAGTTCTTC

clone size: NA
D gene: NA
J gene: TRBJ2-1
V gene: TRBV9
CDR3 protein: CASSVLSDGSYNEQFF
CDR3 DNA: TGTGCCAGCAGCGTCCTCTCGGACGGCTCCTACAATGAGCAGTTCTTC

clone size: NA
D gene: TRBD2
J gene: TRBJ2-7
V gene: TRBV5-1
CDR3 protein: CASRLAGTIYEQYF
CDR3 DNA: TGCGCCAGCCGCCTAGCGGGGACTATCTACGAGCAGTACTTC

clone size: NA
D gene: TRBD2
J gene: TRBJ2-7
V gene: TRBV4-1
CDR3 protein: CASSQALAAYEQYF
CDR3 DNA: TGCGCCAGCAGCCAAGCACTAGCGGCCTACGAGCAGTACTTC

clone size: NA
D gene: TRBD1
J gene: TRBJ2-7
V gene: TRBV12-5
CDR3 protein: CASGLVAGTGVFEQYF
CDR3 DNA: TGTGCTAGTGGTTTGGTTGCTGGGACAGGGGTTTTCGAGCAGTACTTC

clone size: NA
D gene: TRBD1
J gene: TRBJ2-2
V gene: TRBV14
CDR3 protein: CASSQETGAYTGELFF
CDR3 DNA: TGTGCCAGCAGCCAAGAGACAGGGGCCTACACCGGGGAGCTGTTTTTT

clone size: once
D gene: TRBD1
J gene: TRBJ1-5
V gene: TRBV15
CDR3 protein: CATSRAGGFNQPQHF
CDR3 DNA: TGTGCCACCAGCAGAGCAGGGGGCTTTAATCAGCCCCAGCATTTT

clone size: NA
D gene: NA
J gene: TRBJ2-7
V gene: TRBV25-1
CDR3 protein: CASSETFSYEQYF
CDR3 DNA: TGTGCCAGCAGTGAAACCTTCTCCTACGAGCAGTACTTC

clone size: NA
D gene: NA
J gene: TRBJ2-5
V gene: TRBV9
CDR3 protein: CASSETYAVQETQYF
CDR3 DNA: TGTGCCAGCAGCGAGACTTACGCGGTCCAAGAGACCCAGTACTTC

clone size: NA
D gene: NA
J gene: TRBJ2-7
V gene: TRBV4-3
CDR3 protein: CASSQAGSVGEQYF
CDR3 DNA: TGCGCCAGCAGCCAAGCAGGTTCCGTGGGTGAGCAGTACTTC

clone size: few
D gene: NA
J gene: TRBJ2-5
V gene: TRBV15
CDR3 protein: CATSSRHVQETQYF
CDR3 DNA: TGTGCCACCAGCAGTAGACACGTTCAAGAGACCCAGTACTTC

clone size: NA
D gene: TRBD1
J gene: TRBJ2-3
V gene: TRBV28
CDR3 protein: CASSAPLGGDTDTQYF
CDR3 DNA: TGTGCCAGCAGTGCTCCGCTAGGGGGCGACACAGATACGCAGTATTTT

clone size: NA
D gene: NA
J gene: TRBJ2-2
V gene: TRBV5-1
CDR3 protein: CASSFISIGNTGELFF
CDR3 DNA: TGCGCCAGCAGCTTTATTAGTATAGGGAACACCGGGGAGCTGTTTTTT

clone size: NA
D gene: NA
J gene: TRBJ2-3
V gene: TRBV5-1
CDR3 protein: CASSLAGGVEDTQYF
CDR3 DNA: TGCGCCAGCAGCTTGGCCGGCGGGGTGGAAGATACGCAGTATTTT

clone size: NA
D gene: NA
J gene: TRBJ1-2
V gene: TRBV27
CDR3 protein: CASGQRGVFGYTF
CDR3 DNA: TGTGCCAGCGGACAAAGGGGGGTTTTTGGCTACACCTTC

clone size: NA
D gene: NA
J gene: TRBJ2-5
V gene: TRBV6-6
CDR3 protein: CASRPGKRASETQYF
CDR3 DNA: TGTGCCAGCAGACCGGGGAAGCGGGCTAGTGAGACCCAGTACTTC

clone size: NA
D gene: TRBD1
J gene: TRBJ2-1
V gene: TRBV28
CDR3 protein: CASTLTSGQGALGEQFF
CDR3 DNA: TGTGCCAGCACTTTAACCTCGGGACAGGGGGCATTGGGTGAGCAGTTCTTC

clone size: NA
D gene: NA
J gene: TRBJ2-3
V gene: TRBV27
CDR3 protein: CASGRRVMTASTDTQYF
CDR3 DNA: TGTGCCAGCGGCCGCCGGGTTATGACTGCTAGCACAGATACGCAGTATTTT

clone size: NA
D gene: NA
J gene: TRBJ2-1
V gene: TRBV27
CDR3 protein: CASSSHDFLSSYNEQFF
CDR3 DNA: TGTGCCAGCAGTTCCCACGACTTCCTGAGCTCCTACAATGAGCAGTTCTTC

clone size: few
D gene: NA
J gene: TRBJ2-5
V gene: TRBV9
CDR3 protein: CASTPGLAWGQETQYF
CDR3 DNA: TGTGCCAGCACCCCGGGGTTAGCTTGGGGCCAAGAGACCCAGTACTTC

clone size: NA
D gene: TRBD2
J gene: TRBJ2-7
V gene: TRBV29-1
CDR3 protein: CSVDSGNSWEQYF
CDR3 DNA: TGCAGCGTTGATAGCGGGAATTCGTGGGAGCAGTACTTC

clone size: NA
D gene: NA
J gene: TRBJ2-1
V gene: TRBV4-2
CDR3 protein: CASSQEAVVGNEQFF
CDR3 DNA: TGTGCCAGCAGCCAAGAGGCGGTTGTTGGCAATGAGCAGTTCTTC

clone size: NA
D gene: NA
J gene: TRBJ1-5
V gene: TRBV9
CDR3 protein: CASSGASRGPQHF
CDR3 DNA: TGTGCCAGCAGCGGAGCCTCTCGGGGGCCCCAGCATTTT

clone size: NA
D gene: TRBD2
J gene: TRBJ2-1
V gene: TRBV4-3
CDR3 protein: CASSQEGGGRVNEQFF
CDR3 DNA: TGCGCCAGCAGCCAAGAAGGAGGCGGGAGAGTCAATGAGCAGTTCTTC

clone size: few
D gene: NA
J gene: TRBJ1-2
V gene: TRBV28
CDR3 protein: CATVGASANYGYTF
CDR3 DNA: TGTGCCACCGTGGGGGCGTCAGCTAACTATGGCTACACCTTC

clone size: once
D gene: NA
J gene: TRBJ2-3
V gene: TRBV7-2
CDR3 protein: CASSPQGGGTDTQYF
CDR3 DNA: TGTGCCAGCAGCCCACAGGGGGGGGGCACAGATACGCAGTATTTT

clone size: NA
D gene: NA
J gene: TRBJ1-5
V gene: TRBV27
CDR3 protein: CASSFVGHGNQPQHF
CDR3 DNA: TGTGCCAGCAGTTTCGTGGGGCACGGCAATCAGCCCCAGCATTTT